This T cell receptor beta chain emerged from a study of T cell repertoires in ileal Crohn's disease. General study findings and limits: Every patient over 26.8% clonality showed endoscopic recurrence. Active smokers at surgery had more clonal expansions than non-smokers.

Germline loops: CDR1 MRHNA, CDR2 SNTAGT. V shed 6 bases and J 4 bases; nucleotides not matched to a gene: 3. This CDR3 has 15 amino acids. Details on this clone: No antigen is known for it.

Each sample's TCRB immunosequencing used roughly 500 nanograms of biopsy DNA. This table comes from immunoSEQ multiplex PCR, and its TCRdb copy is limited to in-frame clones, with some not included. Counted here are some 30,000 clones, about three quarters occurring once; the ten biggest clones make up 4.5% to 6%. Patients were adults with ileal or ileocolonic Crohn's disease needing resection. Sample: ileal tissue. The origin of this receptor is an adult with Crohn's disease. The rearrangement joins TRBV6-4 to TRBJ2-3; 14 bases fit TRBD2. The CDR3 sequence is CASSATSGGADTQYF. For the CDR3, the DNA is TGTGCCAGCAGCGCGACTAGCGGGGGGGCAGATACGCAGTATTTT.